This T cell receptor beta chain was observed in a study of circulating CD8 cells and anti-PD-1 response in melanoma. Study results and caveats: Diversity ranked highest in DNEG and lowest in TIGIT subsets.

The QIAseq Immune Repertoire TCR panel built the libraries from roughly 16 ng of total RNA. TCRdb re-called the reads through MiXCR, storing one row per CDR3 protein. Of 1,500 to 2,000 distinct CDR3 sequences detected, 7.4% appear once; the ten largest clones hold about 7.7%. This clonotype was seen a handful of times. Its antigen is unknown. This may arise from a read error, as a much more abundant clone is one base away. From germline, CDR1 is MGHDK and CDR2 SYGVNS. Trimming cost V 2 bases and J 1 base, with 6 bases left between them. This CDR3 has 14 residues. Live CD3+CD8+TCRalphabeta+ cells were sorted into four subsets by PD-1 and/or TIGIT.

This chain joins TRBV25-1 and TRBJ1-5; D uncertain. The clonotype was recovered from a human donor with melanoma. The source material was CD8+ T cells from PBMCs, sampled at baseline or after one month of anti-PD-1 therapy (not recorded which). In DNA, the CDR3 is TGTGCCAGCAGTGAAGGGGAGAGCAATCAGCCCCAGCATTTT. Its protein is CASSEGESNQPQHF. Supplemented by reference TRBV25-1 and TRBJ1-5, the full variable domain reads EADIYQTPRYLVIGTGKKITLECSQTMGHDKMYWYQQDPGMELHLIHYSYGVNSTEKGDLSSESTVSRIRTEHFPLTLESARPSHTSQYLCASSEGESNQPQHFGDGTRLSIL.